This T cell receptor beta chain is drawn from a study of post-analysis software for immune sequencing data. TCR beta cDNA libraries included unique molecular identifiers. Around 460,000 cDNA molecules came from around 1 to 9.1 million T cells. Each CDR3 protein gets one entry after TCRdb re-called the PCR reads with MiXCR. The table has hundreds of thousands of distinct CDR3 sequences, 25% to 30% seen once. This receptor was taken from a girl aged 10-17 years with multiple sclerosis. Sequenced: blood.

In nucleotides, the CDR3 is TGCAGTGCTAGGGACCCCGGGACTAGGATCTCCAATGAGCAGTTCTTC. Its protein product is CSARDPGTRISNEQFF. This sequence joins TRBV20-1 and TRBJ2-1; 8 bases agree with TRBD2. V was clipped by 3 bases and J by 6 bases; unmatched bases: 13. CDR3 length equals 16 residues. From germline, CDR1 is DFQATT and CDR2 SNEGSKA (reference sequence).